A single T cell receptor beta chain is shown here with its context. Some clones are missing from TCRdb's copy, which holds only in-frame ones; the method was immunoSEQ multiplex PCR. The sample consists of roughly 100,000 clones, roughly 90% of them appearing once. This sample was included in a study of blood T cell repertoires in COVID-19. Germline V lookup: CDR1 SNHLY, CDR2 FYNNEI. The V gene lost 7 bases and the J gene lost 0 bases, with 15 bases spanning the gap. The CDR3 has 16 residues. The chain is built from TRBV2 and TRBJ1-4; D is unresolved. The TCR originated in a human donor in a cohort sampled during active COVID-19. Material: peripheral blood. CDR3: CASTPRRISTNEKLFF. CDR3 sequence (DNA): TGTGCCAGCACCCCAAGGAGGATATCAACTAATGAAAAACTGTTTTTT.